This T cell receptor beta chain was sequenced for a study of human T cells and chemical hapten exposure. The CDR3 contains 15 residues. V dropped 7 bases and J dropped 0 bases, with 16 bases sitting between them. From germline, CDR1 is MDHEN and CDR2 SYDVKM. Time point specified: patch test 1, 2 weeks after DPC sensitization. The treatment is: therapeutic diphenylcyclopropenone sensitization with weekly scalp DPC. This clonotype was detected many times. One entry per CDR3 protein, called by TCRdb with MiXCR from the RACE reads. The table lists tens of thousands of distinct CDR3 sequences, under 13% of them singletons, with around 1.5% in the top ten.

The chain has TRBV28 and TRBJ2-7, with D unresolved. The receptor's source is a woman aged 50 to 60 with alopecia areata. Some clones in this sample may be carry-over from other donors' samples. The specimen comprised whole blood, sampled in connection with sensitization to the hapten diphenylcyclopropenone (DPC). CDR3 in amino acids: CASTTGRPPSYEQYF. CDR3 DNA sequence: TGTGCCAGCACCACCGGACGGCCACCCTCCTACGAGCAGTACTTC.